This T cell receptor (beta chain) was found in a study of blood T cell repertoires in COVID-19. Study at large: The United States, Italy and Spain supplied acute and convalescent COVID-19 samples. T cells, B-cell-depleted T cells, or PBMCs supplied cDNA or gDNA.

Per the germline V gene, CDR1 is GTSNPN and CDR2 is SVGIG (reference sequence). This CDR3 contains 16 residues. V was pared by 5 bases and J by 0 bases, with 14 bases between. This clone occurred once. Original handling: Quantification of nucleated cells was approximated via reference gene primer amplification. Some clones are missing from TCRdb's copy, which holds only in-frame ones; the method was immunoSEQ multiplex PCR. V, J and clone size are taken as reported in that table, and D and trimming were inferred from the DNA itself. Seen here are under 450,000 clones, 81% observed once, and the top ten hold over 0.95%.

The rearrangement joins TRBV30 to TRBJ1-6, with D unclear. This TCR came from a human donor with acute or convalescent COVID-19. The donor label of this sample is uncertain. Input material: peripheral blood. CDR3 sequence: CAWEHSRSSYNSPLHF. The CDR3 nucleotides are TGTGCCTGGGAGCATAGCCGGAGCTCCTATAATTCACCCCTCCACTTT.